This T cell receptor beta chain came from a study of cytomegalovirus exposure and HLA in healthy donors. At the level of the study: The same platform was used for the 90 to 150 validation repertoires and the roughly 640 first-cohort repertoires, a later analysis reported. Notes on the study in general: Using the classifier, cytomegalovirus status was reportedly diagnosed with high specificity and sensitivity. The TCR clusters that emerged in the first cohort tended, a later analysis found, to co-occur in the roughly 130 validation repertoires. The study designated fewer than 200 TCR beta chains cytomegalovirus-associated.

Concerning this clone: Its antigen remains unknown.

Germline V CDR1 and CDR2: MNHNS, SASEGT. The V and J ends lost 4 bases and 1 base respectively, with 13 bases between them. This CDR3 spans 15 amino acids. TCRdb's copy holds only in-frame clones and misses some; the assay was immunoSEQ multiplex PCR. The data contain 100,000 to 150,000 clones, about 94% of them singletons. The chain carries TRBV6-1 and TRBJ1-1; D is unresolved. Sequenced input: PBMCs. The origin of this receptor is a woman younger than 35 in good health and CMV-seronegative. The chain's CDR3 is CASSVTVRSNTEAFF. In nucleotides, the CDR3 is TGTGCCAGCAGTGTAACTGTGCGGTCGAACACTGAAGCTTTCTTT.